This passage covers 24 T cell receptor beta chains from one sample sequenced in a study of CD8 T cells in Susac syndrome. A quantity of roughly 0.5 to 1 ug RNA underwent reverse transcription using random hexamers. TCRdb re-derived calls from the immunoSEQ multiplex PCR reads in MiXCR, one entry per CDR3 protein. This table holds 100,000 to 150,000 distinct CDR3 sequences, about 95% found once. The sequencing input was CD4+ T cells from PBMCs. Receptors originate from a human donor in good health.

The chain carries TRBV3-1 and TRBJ2-3; unclear D gene. With 1 base removed from V and 1 base from J, the gap between germline ends came to 9 bases. Germline assignment: CDR1 LGHDT and CDR2 YNNKEL (reference sequence). This CDR3 is built from 15 residues. The CDR3 region is CASSQVGLGTDTQYF. CDR3 nucleotides: TGTGCCAGCAGCCAAGTAGGTCTGGGCACAGATACGCAGTATTTT.

The chain carries TRBV12-3 or TRBV12-4 and TRBJ2-4, with D unresolved. Deletions cut 5 bases from V and 7 bases from J, with 9 bases between. The CDR3 is 12 amino acids. The CDR3 region is CASSTTANIQYF. CDR3 sequence (DNA): TGTGCCAGCAGTACCACAGCCAACATTCAGTACTTC.

The chain uses TRBV20-1 and TRBJ1-2; 8 nucleotides agree with TRBD1. The germline CDR1 and CDR2 sequences are DFQATT and SNEGSKA (reference sequence). The V gene end was trimmed by 0 bases and the J gene end by 7 bases; junction bases not matched to a gene: 13. CDR3 size: 16 residues. CDR3 region: CSARDPDRGTMAGYTF. CDR3 coding DNA: TGCAGTGCTAGAGACCCCGACAGGGGAACTATGGCTGGCTACACCTTC.

J is TRBJ2-5 and V is TRBV18, with D possibly matching TRBD2 (6 bases). V dropped 1 base and J dropped 5 bases, with 8 bases sitting between them. CDR3 length equals 13 residues. CDR1 and CDR2 from the germline V gene are KGHSH and LQKENI. Here the CDR3 DNA reads TGTGCCAGCTCACCACGAGGGAGGGAGACCCAGTACTTC. It translates to CASSPRGRETQYF.

The chain links TRBV29-1 to TRBJ2-4; unclear D gene. The CDR3 contains 12 residues. Germline CDR1 and CDR2: SQVTM and ANQGSEA. The ends were cut back, 7 bases at V and 3 bases at J, with 10 bases in the middle. The CDR3 spells CSAADGKNIQYF. In nucleotides, the CDR3 is TGCAGCGCCGCCGATGGCAAAAACATTCAGTACTTC.

This clonotype appeared a single time. V gene TRBV6-5 combines with J gene TRBJ2-2, with D tentatively TRBD2 (6 bases). Per the germline V gene, CDR1 is MNHEY and CDR2 is SVGAGI. The CDR3 loop spans 15 amino acids. Trimming pared 4 bases from V and 4 bases from J, leaving 13 bases between. Written as DNA, the CDR3 is TGTGCCAGCAGTTTATTAGCGGCTAGCACCGGGGAGCTGTTTTTT. It specifies CASSLLAASTGELFF.

The chain has TRBV18 and TRBJ2-7; TRBD1 is a possible D gene (6 bases). V shed 3 bases and J shed 6 bases, with 12 bases lying between them. Germline lookup yields CDR1 KGHSH and CDR2 LQKENI. The CDR3 loop spans 13 amino acids. In nucleotides, the CDR3 is TGTGCCAGCTCACCCGGTGGGGGCGGCGAGCAGTACTTC. Translated, it gives CASSPGGGGEQYF.

The chain joins TRBV25-1 to TRBJ1-1; no firm D call. V gave up 3 bases and J gave up 0 bases, with 14 bases separating them. This CDR3 has 16 amino acids. Per germline, CDR1 MGHDK and CDR2 SYGVNS. The CDR3 loop is CASSDAATLMNTEAFF. CDR3 DNA: TGTGCCAGCAGTGACGCGGCGACCCTCATGAACACTGAAGCTTTCTTT.

The chain joins TRBV29-1 to TRBJ2-5; TRBD1 agrees at 7 bases. Trimming cost V 4 bases and J 5 bases; bases outside gene matches: 7. This CDR3 is built from 13 residues. The germline V gene has CDR1 SQVTM and CDR2 ANQGSEA. The CDR3 protein is CSVGQGIDETQYF. The CDR3 coding sequence is TGCAGCGTTGGACAGGGTATTGACGAGACCCAGTACTTC.

The V call is TRBV7-2, the J call TRBJ2-7; the D is unclear. With 2 bases removed from V and 0 bases from J, the gap between germline ends came to 11 bases. In germline, CDR1 is SGHTA, CDR2 FQGNSA. CDR3 length: 15 residues. For the CDR3, the DNA is TGTGCCAGCAGCTTAACACATTTACCCTCCTACGAGCAGTACTTC. Translated, it gives CASSLTHLPSYEQYF.

CDR3 protein: CSVGGRQSKNIQYF. CDR3 sequence (DNA): TGCAGCGTTGGGGGGAGGCAGTCCAAAAACATTCAGTACTTC. V gene TRBV29-1 combines with J gene TRBJ2-4, with a possible D match to TRBD2 (6 bases). CDR1 SQVTM and CDR2 ANQGSEA come from the germline V gene. The CDR3 is made up of 14 amino acids. Trimming cost V 4 bases and J 2 bases, with 12 bases left between them.

The J gene is TRBJ2-1, the V gene TRBV6-5; unclear D gene. The CDR3 contains 14 residues. Trimming pared 0 bases from V and 5 bases from J, leaving 8 bases between. The germline V gene encodes CDR1 MNHEY and CDR2 SVGAGI. As DNA, the CDR3 is TGTGCCAGCAGTTACTCGAGGTTGAACAATGAGCAGTTCTTC. Translating it yields CASSYSRLNNEQFF.

The CDR3 region is CASNLLLNTEAFF. For the CDR3, the DNA is TGTGCCAGCAACCTCCTCTTGAACACTGAAGCTTTCTTT. V gene TRBV7-2 combines with J gene TRBJ1-1; D not certain. Trimming stripped 7 bases from V and 0 bases from J, with 9 bases between. Germline CDR1 reads SGHTA; CDR2 reads FQGNSA. The CDR3 has 13 amino acids.

The rearrangement joins TRBV7-2 to TRBJ2-7; weak D call: TRBD2 (5 bases). This CDR3 contains 14 residues. Trimming cost V 1 base and J 7 bases, with 14 bases left between them. CDR1 is SGHTA and CDR2 is FQGNSA in the germline V gene. This CDR3 reads CASSLVWESWEQYF. Written as DNA, the CDR3 is TGTGCCAGCAGCTTAGTCTGGGAGTCCTGGGAGCAGTACTTC.

V and J are TRBV20-1 and TRBJ2-3, with 8 bases matching TRBD2. J gave up 4 bases and V 0 bases, and 6 bases lay outside the gene matches. The CDR3 runs 15 residues. Germline CDR1 reads DFQATT; CDR2 reads SNEGSKA (reference sequence). Here the CDR3 DNA reads TGCAGTGCTAGAGATTTCGCGGGAGGCCCAGATACGCAGTATTTT. It encodes CSARDFAGGPDTQYF.

The chain recombines TRBV6-5 with TRBJ2-1, with 12 bases identical to TRBD2. This CDR3 has 15 amino acids. Trimming at V came to 6 bases and at J to 4 bases, leaving 4 bases not matched to a gene. CDR1 MNHEY and CDR2 SVGAGI come from the germline V gene. The DNA for the CDR3 is TGTGCCAGCAGCTCGACTAGCGGGAGATACAATGAGCAGTTCTTC. Translating it yields CASSSTSGRYNEQFF.

V usage is TRBV9 and J usage is TRBJ2-7; D might be TRBD1 (6 bases). The CDR3 is 15 residues long. The germline V gene encodes CDR1 SGDLS and CDR2 YYNGEE. Trimming removed 4 bases at V and 2 bases at J, with 16 bases between. Here the CDR3 reads CASSKAQGPTYEQYF. The CDR3, as DNA: TGTGCCAGCAGCAAAGCACAGGGACCTACCTACGAGCAGTACTTC.

The rearrangement links TRBV14 to TRBJ2-7; TRBD2 agrees at 7 bases. The V gene end was trimmed by 5 bases and the J gene end by 6 bases; junction bases not matched to a gene: 4. CDR1 is SGHDN, CDR2 FVKESK, per germline. The CDR3 spans 12 residues. The CDR3 sequence: CASSSRGGEQYF. The CDR3 bases are TGTGCCAGCAGCTCCCGCGGGGGCGAGCAGTACTTC.

The chain couples TRBV5-1 to TRBJ2-5; 7 positions agree with TRBD1. Trimming cost V 4 bases and J 8 bases; bases outside gene matches: 14. The CDR3 sequence is 15 residues long. Germline V CDR1 and CDR2: SGHRS, YFSETQ. CDR3 sequence (DNA): TGCGCCAGCAGCCACCGGGACAGCCGACTCGGCACCCAGTACTTC. Residues: CASSHRDSRLGTQYF.

This rearrangement joins TRBV12-3 or TRBV12-4 to TRBJ2-5; no definite D call. With 6 bases removed from V and 0 bases from J, the gap between germline ends came to 11 bases. This CDR3 has 14 residues. DNA for the CDR3: TGTGCCAGCAGCCTACGCCGTAACCAAGAGACCCAGTACTTC. This translates into CASSLRRNQETQYF.

The chain links TRBV2 to TRBJ2-5; 8 bases align to TRBD2. The V and J ends lost 7 bases and 4 bases, in that order; junction bases with no gene match: 8. The germline V gene has CDR1 SNHLY and CDR2 FYNNEI. There are 14 residues in the CDR3. The CDR3 loop reads CASTRGAGGETQYF. The CDR3 DNA follows: TGTGCCAGCACCCGAGGGGCGGGAGGAGAGACCCAGTACTTC.

V and J are TRBV3-1 and TRBJ2-7; D remains ambiguous. V was shortened by 4 bases and J by 2 bases, with 18 bases between the two germline ends. This CDR3 region has 16 residues. CDR1 LGHDT and CDR2 YNNKEL come from the germline V gene (reference sequence). The CDR3 here is CASSLRGTLRPYEQYF. Written as DNA, the CDR3 is TGTGCCAGCAGCCTAAGAGGCACTTTAAGACCCTACGAGCAGTACTTC.

The gene calls are TRBV2 and TRBJ1-1; no firm D call. V was clipped by 4 bases and J by 1 base, with 7 bases between them. Per germline, CDR1 SNHLY and CDR2 FYNNEI. This CDR3 comprises 13 residues. CDR3 residues: CASSARGNTEAFF. CDR3 nucleotide sequence: TGTGCCAGCAGTGCGCGGGGGAACACTGAAGCTTTCTTT.

The chain combines TRBV28 with TRBJ1-3, with no clear D. Germline CDR1 is MDHEN and CDR2 is SYDVKM. The CDR3 loop spans 14 amino acids. Trimming stripped 3 bases from V and 0 bases from J, with 6 bases between. The CDR3: CASSFELSGNTIYF. The CDR3 region has the DNA TGTGCCAGCAGTTTCGAGCTCTCTGGAAACACCATATATTTT.